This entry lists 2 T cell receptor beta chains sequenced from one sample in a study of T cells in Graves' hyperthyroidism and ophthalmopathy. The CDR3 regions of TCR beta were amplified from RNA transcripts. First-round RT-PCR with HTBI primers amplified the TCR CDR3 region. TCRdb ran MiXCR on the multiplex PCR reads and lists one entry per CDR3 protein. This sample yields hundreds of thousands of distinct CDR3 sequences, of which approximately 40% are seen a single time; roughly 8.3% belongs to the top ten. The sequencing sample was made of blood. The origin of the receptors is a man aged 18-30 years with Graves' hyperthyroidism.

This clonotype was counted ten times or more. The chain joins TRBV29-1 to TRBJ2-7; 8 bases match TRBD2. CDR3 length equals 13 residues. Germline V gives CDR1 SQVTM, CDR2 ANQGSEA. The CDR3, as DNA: TGCAGTGTCGTGGCGGGGGGAACCTACGAGCAGTACTTC. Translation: CSVVAGGTYEQYF.

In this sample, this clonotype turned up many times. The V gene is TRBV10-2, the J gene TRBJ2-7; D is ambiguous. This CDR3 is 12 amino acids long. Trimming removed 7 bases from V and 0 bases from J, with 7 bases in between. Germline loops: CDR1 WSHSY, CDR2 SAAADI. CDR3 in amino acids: CASKRNSYEQYF. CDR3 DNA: TGCGCCAGCAAACGAAACTCCTACGAGCAGTACTTC.